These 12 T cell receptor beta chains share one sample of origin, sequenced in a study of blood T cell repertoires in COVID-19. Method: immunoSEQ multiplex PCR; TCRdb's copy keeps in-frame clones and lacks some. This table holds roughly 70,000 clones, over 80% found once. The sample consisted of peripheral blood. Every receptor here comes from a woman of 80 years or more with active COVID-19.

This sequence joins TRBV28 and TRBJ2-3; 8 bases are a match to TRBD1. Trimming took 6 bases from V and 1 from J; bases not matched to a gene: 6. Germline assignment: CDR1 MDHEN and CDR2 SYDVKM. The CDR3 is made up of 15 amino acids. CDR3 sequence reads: CASSTPGQGTDTQYF. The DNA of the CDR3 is TGTGCCAGCAGCACCCCGGGACAGGGCACAGATACGCAGTATTTT.

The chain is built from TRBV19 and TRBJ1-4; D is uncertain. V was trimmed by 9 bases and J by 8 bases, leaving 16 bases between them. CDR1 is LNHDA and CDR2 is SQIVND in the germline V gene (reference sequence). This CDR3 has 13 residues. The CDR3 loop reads CASAGRAREKLFF. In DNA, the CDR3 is TGTGCCAGCGCGGGAAGGGCTCGAGAAAAACTGTTTTTT. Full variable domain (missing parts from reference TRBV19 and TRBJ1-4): DGGITQSPKYLFRKEGQNVTLSCEQNLNHDAMYWYRQDPGQGLRLIYYSQIVNDFQKGDIAEGYSVSREKKESFPLTVTSAQKNPTAFYLCASAGRAREKLFFGSGTQLSVL.

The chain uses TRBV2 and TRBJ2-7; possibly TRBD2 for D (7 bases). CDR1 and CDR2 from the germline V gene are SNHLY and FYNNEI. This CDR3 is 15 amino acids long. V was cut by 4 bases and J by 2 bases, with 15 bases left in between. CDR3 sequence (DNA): TGTGCCAGCAGTGGAGGGGGGGAGGTAACCTACGAGCAGTACTTC. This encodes CASSGGGEVTYEQYF.

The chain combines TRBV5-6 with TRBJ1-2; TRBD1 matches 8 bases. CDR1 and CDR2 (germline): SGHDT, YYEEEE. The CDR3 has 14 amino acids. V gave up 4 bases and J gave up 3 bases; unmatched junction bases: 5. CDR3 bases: TGTGCCAGCAGCCCAGGGACAGGCCACTATGGCTACACCTTC. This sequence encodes CASSPGTGHYGYTF. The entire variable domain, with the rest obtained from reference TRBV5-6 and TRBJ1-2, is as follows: DAGVTQSPTHLIKTRGQQVTLRCSPKSGHDTVSWYQQALGQGPQFIFQYYEEEERQRGNFPDRFSGHQFPNYSSELNVNALLLGDSALYLCASSPGTGHYGYTFGSGTRLTVV.

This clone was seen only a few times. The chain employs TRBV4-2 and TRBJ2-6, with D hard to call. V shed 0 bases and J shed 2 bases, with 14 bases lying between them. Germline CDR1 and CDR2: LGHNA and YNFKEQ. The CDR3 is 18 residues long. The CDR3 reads CASSQEGTSWAGANVLTF. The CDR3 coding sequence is TGTGCCAGCAGCCAAGAGGGCACTTCTTGGGCTGGGGCCAACGTCCTGACTTTC.

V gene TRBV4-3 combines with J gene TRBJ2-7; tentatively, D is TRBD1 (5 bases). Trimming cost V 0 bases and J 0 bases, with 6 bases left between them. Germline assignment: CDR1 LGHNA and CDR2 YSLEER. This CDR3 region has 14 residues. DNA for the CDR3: TGCGCCAGCAGCCAAGATACAGGCTCCTACGAGCAGTACTTC. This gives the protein CASSQDTGSYEQYF.

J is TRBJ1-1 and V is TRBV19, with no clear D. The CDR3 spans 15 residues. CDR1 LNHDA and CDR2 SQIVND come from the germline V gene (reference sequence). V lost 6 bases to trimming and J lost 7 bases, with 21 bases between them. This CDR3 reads CASSGDVISSDEAFF. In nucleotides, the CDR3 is TGTGCCAGTAGCGGGGATGTTATTTCCAGCGATGAAGCTTTCTTT.

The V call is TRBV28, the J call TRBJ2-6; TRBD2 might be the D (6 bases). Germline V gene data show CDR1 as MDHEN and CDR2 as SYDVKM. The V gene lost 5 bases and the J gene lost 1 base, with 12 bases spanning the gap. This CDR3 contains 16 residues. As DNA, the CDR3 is TGTGCCAGCAGTATGGACGGAGGGTCTGGGGCCAACGTCCTGACTTTC. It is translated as CASSMDGGSGANVLTF.

CDR3 bases: TGTGCCAGTAGTTACAGGGGGCCTGAGCAGTTCTTC. Protein sequence: CASSYRGPEQFF. The chain carries TRBV19 and TRBJ2-1, with 9 bases identical to TRBD1. Trimming cost V 5 bases and J 9 bases; bases outside gene matches: 2. Germline V CDR1 and CDR2: LNHDA, SQIVND (reference sequence). This CDR3 is 12 amino acids long.

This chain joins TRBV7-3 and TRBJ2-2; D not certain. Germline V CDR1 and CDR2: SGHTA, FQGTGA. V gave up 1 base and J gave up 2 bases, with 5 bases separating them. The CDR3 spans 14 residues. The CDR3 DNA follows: TGTGCCAGCAGCTTAATGTATAACACCGGGGAGCTGTTTTTT. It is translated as CASSLMYNTGELFF.

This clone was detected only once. This CDR3 reads CASSPGTSGRDIQYF. The CDR3 DNA follows: TGTGCCAGCAGCCCCGGGACTAGCGGGAGAGACATTCAGTACTTC. The rearrangement uses TRBV6-5 and TRBJ2-4; 14 nucleotides line up with TRBD2. The V gene end was trimmed by 6 bases and the J gene end by 8 bases; junction bases not matched to a gene: 6. CDR1 is MNHEY, CDR2 SVGAGI, per germline. The CDR3 has 15 amino acids.

The CDR3 reads CASSGLAGDETQYF. The CDR3 coding sequence is TGTGCCAGCAGTGGGCTAGCGGGAGATGAGACCCAGTACTTC. V is TRBV2 and J is TRBJ2-5; 10 bases agree with TRBD2. V shed 4 bases and J 5 bases; nucleotides not matched to a gene: 4. From germline, CDR1 is SNHLY and CDR2 FYNNEI. The CDR3 consists of 14 residues.